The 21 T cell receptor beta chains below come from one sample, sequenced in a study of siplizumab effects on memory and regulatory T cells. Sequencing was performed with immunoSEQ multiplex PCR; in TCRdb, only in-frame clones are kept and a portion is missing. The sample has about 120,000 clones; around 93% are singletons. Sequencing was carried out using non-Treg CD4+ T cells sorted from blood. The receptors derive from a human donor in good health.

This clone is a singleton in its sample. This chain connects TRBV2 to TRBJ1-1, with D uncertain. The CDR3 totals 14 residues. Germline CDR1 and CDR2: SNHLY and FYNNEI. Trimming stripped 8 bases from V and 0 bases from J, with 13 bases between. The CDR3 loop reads CASADEAVNTEAFF. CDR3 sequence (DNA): TGTGCCAGCGCCGACGAGGCCGTGAACACTGAAGCTTTCTTT.

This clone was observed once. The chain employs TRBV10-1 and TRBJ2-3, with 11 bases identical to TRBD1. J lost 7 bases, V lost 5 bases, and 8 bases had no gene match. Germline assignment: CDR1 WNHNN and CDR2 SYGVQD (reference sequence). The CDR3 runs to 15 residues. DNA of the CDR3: TGCGCCAGCAGTCGGACCGGGACAGGGGGTTATACGCAGTATTTT. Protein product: CASSRTGTGGYTQYF.

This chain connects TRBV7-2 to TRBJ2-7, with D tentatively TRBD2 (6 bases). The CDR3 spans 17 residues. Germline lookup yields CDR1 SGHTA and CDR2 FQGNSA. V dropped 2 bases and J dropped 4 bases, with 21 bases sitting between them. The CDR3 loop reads CASSLFRGSAIGYEQYF. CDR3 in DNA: TGTGCCAGCAGCTTATTTCGGGGGTCCGCTATTGGGTACGAGCAGTACTTC.

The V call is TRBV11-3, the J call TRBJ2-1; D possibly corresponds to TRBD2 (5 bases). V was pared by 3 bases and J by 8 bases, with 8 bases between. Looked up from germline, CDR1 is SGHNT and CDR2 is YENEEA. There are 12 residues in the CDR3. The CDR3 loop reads CASSFGRDEQFF. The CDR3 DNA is TGTGCCAGCAGCTTTGGGCGGGATGAGCAGTTCTTC.

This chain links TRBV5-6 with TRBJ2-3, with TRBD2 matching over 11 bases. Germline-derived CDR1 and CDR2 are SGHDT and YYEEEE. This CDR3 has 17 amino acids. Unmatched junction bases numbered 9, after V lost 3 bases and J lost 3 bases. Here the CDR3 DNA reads TGTGCCAGCAGCTACTTCTTGGGGACTAGCGGAACAGATACGCAGTATTTT. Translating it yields CASSYFLGTSGTDTQYF. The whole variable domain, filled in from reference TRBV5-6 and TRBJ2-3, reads DAGVTQSPTHLIKTRGQQVTLRCSPKSGHDTVSWYQQALGQGPQFIFQYYEEEERQRGNFPDRFSGHQFPNYSSELNVNALLLGDSALYLCASSYFLGTSGTDTQYFGPGTRLTVL.

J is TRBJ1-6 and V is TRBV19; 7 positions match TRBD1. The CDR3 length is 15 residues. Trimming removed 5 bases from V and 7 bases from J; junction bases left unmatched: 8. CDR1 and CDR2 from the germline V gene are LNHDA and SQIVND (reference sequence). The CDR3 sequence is CASSGTGTVNSPLHF. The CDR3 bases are TGTGCCAGTAGTGGGACCGGGACAGTAAATTCACCCCTCCACTTT. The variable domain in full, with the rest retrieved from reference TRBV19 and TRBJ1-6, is DGGITQSPKYLFRKEGQNVTLSCEQNLNHDAMYWYRQDPGQGLRLIYYSQIVNDFQKGDIAEGYSVSREKKESFPLTVTSAQKNPTAFYLCASSGTGTVNSPLHFGNGTRLTVT.

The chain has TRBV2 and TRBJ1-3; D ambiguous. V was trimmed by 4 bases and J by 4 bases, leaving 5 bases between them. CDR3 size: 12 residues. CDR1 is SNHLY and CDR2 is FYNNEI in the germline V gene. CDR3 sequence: CASSVGGNTIYF. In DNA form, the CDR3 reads TGTGCCAGCAGTGTGGGGGGAAACACCATATATTTT.

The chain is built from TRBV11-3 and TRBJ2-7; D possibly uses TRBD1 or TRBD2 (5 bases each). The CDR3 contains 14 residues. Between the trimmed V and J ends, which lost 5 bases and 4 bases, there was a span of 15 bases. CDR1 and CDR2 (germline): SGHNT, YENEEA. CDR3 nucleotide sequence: TGTGCCAGCAGCCAGGGAGACCCAGAGTACGAGCAGTACTTC. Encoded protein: CASSQGDPEYEQYF.

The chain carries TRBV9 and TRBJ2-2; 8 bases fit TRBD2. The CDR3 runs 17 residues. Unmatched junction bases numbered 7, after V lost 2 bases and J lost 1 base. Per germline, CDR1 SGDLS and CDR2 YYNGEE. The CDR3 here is CASSVSSGALNTGELFF. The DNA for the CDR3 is TGTGCCAGCAGCGTGAGTAGCGGGGCATTGAACACCGGGGAGCTGTTTTTT. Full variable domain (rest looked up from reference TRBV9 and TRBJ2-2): DSGVTQTPKHLITATGQRVTLRCSPRSGDLSVYWYQQSLDQGLQFLIQYYNGEERAKGNILERFSAQQFPDLHSELNLSSLELGDSALYFCASSVSSGALNTGELFFGEGSRLTVL.

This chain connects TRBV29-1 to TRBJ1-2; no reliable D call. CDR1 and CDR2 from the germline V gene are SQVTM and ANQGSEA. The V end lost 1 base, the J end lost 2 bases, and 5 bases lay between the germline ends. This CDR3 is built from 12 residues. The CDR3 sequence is CSVEVQNYGYTF. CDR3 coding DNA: TGCAGCGTTGAAGTACAGAACTATGGCTACACCTTC. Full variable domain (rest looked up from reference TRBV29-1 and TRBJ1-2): SAVISQKPSRDICQRGTSLTIQCQVDSQVTMMFWYRQQPGQSLTLIATANQGSEATYESGFVIDKFPISRPNLTFSTLTVSNMSPEDSSIYLCSVEVQNYGYTFGSGTRLTVV.

CDR3 DNA: TGCGCCAGCAGCTCCACCTACGAGCAGTACTTC. Encoded protein: CASSSTYEQYF. This rearrangement joins TRBV5-1 to TRBJ2-7, with no clear D. V was shortened by 3 bases and J by 2 bases, with 3 bases between the two germline ends. CDR1 is SGHRS and CDR2 is YFSETQ in the germline V gene. This CDR3 region has 11 residues.

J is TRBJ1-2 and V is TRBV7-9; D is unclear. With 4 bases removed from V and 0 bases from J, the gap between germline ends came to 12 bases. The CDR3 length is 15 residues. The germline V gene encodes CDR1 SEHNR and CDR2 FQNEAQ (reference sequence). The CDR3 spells CASSYRTDPNYGYTF. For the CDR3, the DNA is TGTGCCAGCAGCTACCGCACGGATCCTAACTATGGCTACACCTTC.

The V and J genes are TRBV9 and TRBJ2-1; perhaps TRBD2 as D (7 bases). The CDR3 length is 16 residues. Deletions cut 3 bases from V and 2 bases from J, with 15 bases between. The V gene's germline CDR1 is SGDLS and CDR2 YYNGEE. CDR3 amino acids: CASSEGGGFPYNEQFF. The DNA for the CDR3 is TGTGCCAGCAGCGAGGGGGGAGGGTTCCCCTACAATGAGCAGTTCTTC.

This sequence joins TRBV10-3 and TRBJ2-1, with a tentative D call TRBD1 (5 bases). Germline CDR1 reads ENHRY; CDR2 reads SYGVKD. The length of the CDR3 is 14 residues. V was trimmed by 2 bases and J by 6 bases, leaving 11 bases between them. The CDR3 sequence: CAISELVGANEQFF. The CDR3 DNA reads TGTGCCATCAGTGAGCTAGTAGGGGCCAATGAGCAGTTCTTC.

CDR3 region: CASSTQEVSTEAFF. The CDR3 DNA reads as TGTGCCAGCAGCACACAGGAGGTAAGCACTGAAGCTTTCTTT. This sequence joins TRBV28 and TRBJ1-1, with D possibly TRBD1 on 5 matching bases. Germline V gives CDR1 MDHEN, CDR2 SYDVKM. V gave up 6 bases and J gave up 4 bases, with 15 bases separating them. This CDR3 spans 14 amino acids.

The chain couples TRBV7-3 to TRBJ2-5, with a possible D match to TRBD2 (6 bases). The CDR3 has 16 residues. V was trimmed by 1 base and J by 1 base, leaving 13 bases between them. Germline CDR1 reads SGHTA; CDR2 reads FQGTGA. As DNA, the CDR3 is TGTGCCAGCAGCTTAATTGGCGGCGGGGCCCAAGAGACCCAGTACTTC. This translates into CASSLIGGGAQETQYF.

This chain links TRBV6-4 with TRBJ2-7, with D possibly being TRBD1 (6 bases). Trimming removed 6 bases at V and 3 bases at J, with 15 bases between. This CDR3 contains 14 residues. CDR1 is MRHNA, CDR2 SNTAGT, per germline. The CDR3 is CASSYTPDSYEQYF. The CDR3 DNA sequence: TGTGCCAGCAGCTACACGCCGGACAGCTACGAGCAGTACTTC.

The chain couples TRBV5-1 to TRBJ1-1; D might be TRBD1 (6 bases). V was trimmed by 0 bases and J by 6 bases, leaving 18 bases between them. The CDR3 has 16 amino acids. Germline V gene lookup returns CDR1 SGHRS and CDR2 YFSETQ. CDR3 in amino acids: CASSLVSGEAVPEAFF. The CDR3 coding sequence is TGCGCCAGCAGCTTGGTGTCAGGGGAGGCGGTCCCTGAAGCTTTCTTT.

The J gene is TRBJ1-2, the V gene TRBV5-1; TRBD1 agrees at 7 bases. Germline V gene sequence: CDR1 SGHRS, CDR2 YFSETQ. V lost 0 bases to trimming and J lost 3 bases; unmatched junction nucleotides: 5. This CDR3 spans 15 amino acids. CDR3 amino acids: CASSLGTGVDYGYTF. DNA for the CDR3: TGCGCCAGCAGCTTGGGTACAGGGGTTGACTATGGCTACACCTTC.

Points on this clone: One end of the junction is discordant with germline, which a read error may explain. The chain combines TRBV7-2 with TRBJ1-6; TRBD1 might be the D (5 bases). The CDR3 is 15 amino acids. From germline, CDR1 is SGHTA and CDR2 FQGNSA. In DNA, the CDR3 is TGTGCCAGCAGCTTAAAGACAGCCTACAATTCACCCCTCCACTTT. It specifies CASSLKTAYNSPLHF.

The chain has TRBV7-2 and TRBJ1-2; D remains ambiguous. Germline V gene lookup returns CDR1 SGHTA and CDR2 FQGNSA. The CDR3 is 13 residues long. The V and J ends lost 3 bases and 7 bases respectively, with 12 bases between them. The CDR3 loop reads CASSLVGLRGYTF. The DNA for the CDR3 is TGTGCCAGCAGCTTGGTCGGGCTACGTGGCTACACCTTC.